A single sample is the source of the 8 T cell receptor beta chains below, sequenced in a study of T cell responses to AZD1222 COVID-19 vaccine. TCRdb's table, derived via immunoSEQ multiplex PCR, lists solely in-frame clones and lacks some. Of about 130,000 clones in the sample, 93% are singletons; the top ten hold under 4%. Source: peripheral blood, taken on day 0 of AZD1222 vaccination. The source of these receptors is an adult in good health.

The chain employs TRBV10-3 and TRBJ2-1; D not certain. The CDR3 totals 12 residues. CDR1 and CDR2 (germline): ENHRY, SYGVKD. The V end lost 3 bases, the J end lost 6 bases, and 6 bases lay between the germline ends. Here the CDR3 DNA reads TGTGCCATCAGTGATCAGTCCAATGAGCAGTTCTTC. Translating gives CAISDQSNEQFF.

This chain connects TRBV3-1 (or the pseudogene TRBV3-2) to TRBJ2-5, with D maybe TRBD1 (6 bases). Trimming cost V 2 bases and J 5 bases, with 18 bases left between them. The germline gives CDR1 LGHDT, CDR2 YNNKEL (reference sequence). CDR3 size: 16 residues. The chain's CDR3 is CASSQSEVGALETQYF. DNA for the CDR3: TGTGCCAGCAGCCAATCCGAGGTGGGGGCGCTTGAGACCCAGTACTTC.

The gene calls are TRBV9 and TRBJ2-7; 8 bases fit TRBD1. The ends lost 3 bases at V and 2 bases at J; junction bases unmatched: 1. The CDR3 sequence is 13 residues long. Germline CDR1 and CDR2: SGDLS and YYNGEE. CDR3 protein: CASSEGQAYEQYF. The CDR3 DNA follows: TGTGCCAGCAGCGAGGGACAGGCCTACGAGCAGTACTTC.

The V gene is TRBV4-3, the J gene TRBJ2-6; 8 nucleotides agree with TRBD1. This CDR3 comprises 18 residues. Germline loops: CDR1 LGHNA, CDR2 YSLEER. With V trimmed by 4 bases and J by 1 base, 9 bases remained unmatched. The CDR3 is CASSPRTGTSSGANVLTF. The CDR3 coding sequence is TGCGCCAGCAGCCCACGGACAGGGACTTCTTCTGGGGCCAACGTCCTGACTTTC.

This chain joins TRBV3-1 (or the pseudogene TRBV3-2) and TRBJ2-1; the D gene is possibly TRBD2 (6 bases). Germline V gives CDR1 LGHDT, CDR2 YNNKEL (reference sequence). The CDR3 consists of 12 residues. Trimming took off 3 bases at V and 7 bases at J, with 7 bases between the two ends. The CDR3 DNA follows: TGTGCCAGCAGCCAGACTAGAAATGAGCAGTTCTTC. It is translated as CASSQTRNEQFF.

This clone occurred a few times. CDR3 loop: CASSFELAYNEQFF. CDR3 sequence (DNA): TGTGCCAGCAGCTTCGAACTAGCGTACAATGAGCAGTTCTTC. The rearrangement joins TRBV13 to TRBJ2-1; 7 bases fit TRBD2. CDR3 length: 14 residues. V lost 3 bases, J lost 4 bases, and 3 bases stayed unmatched. Germline V gene data show CDR1 as PRHDT and CDR2 as FYEKMQ (reference sequence). The full variable domain, completed using reference TRBV13 and TRBJ2-1, is AAGVIQSPRHLIKEKRETATLKCYPIPRHDTVYWYQQGPGQDPQFLISFYEKMQSDKGSIPDRFSAQQFSDYHSELNMSSLELGDSALYFCASSFELAYNEQFFGPGTRLTVL.

The rearrangement joins TRBV6-5 to TRBJ2-1; TRBD2 aligns across 8 bases. V was clipped by 7 bases and J by 6 bases; unmatched bases: 2. The CDR3 consists of 12 residues. CDR1 and CDR2 from the germline V gene are MNHEY and SVGAGI. CDR3 sequence: CASMTSVNEQFF. The CDR3 bases are TGTGCCAGCATGACTAGCGTCAATGAGCAGTTCTTC.

The chain recombines TRBV4-1 with TRBJ1-1, with 8 positions matching TRBD1. V lost 4 bases and J lost 1; bases outside the gene matches: 8. This CDR3 has 16 amino acids. CDR1 is MGHRA and CDR2 is YSYEKL in the germline V gene. CDR3 in amino acids: CASSPGQGGWNTEAFF. Here the CDR3 DNA reads TGCGCCAGCAGCCCCGGACAGGGTGGTTGGAACACTGAAGCTTTCTTT.